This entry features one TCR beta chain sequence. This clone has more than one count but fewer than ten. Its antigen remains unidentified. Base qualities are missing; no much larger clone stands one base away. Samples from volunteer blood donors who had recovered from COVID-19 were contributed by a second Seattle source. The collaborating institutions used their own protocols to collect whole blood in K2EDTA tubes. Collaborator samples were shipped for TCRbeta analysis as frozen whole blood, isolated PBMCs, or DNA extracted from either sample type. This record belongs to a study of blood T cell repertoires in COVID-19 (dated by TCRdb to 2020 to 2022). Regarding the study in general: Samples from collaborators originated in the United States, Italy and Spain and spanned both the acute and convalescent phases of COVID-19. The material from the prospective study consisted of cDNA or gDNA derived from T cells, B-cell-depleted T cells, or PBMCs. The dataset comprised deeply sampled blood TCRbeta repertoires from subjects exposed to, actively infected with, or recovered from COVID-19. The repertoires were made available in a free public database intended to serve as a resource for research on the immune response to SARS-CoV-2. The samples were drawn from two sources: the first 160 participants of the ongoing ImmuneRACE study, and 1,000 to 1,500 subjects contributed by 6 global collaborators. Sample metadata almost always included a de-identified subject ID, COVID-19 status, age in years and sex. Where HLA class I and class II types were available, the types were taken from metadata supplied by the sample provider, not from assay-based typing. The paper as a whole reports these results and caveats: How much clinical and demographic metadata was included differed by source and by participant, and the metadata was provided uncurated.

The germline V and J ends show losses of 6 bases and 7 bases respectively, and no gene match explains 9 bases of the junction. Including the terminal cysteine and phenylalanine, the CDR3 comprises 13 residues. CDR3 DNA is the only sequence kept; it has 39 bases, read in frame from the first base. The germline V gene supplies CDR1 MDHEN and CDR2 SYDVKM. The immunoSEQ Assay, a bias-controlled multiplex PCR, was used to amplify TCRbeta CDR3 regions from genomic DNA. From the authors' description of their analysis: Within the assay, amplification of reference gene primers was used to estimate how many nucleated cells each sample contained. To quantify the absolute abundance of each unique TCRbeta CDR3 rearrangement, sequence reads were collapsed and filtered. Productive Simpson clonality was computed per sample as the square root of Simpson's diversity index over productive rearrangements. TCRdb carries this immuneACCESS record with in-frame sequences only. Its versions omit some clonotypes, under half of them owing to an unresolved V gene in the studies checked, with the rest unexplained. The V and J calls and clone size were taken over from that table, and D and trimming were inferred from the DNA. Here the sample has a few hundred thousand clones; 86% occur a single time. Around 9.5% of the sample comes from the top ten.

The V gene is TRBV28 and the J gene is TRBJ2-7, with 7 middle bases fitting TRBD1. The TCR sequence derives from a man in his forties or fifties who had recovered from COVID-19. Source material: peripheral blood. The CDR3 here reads CASSSGQTTEQYF. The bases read TGTGCCAGCAGCTCGGGACAGACGACGGAGCAGTACTTC. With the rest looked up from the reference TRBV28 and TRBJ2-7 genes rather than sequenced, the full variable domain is DVKVTQSSRYLVKRTGEKVFLECVQDMDHENMFWYRQDPGLGLRLIYFSYDVKMKEKGDIPEGYSVSREKKERFSLILESASTNQTSMYLCASSSGQTTEQYFGPGTRLTVT.